These 14 T cell receptor beta chains were sequenced from one sample in a study of HIV-infected patients and healthy controls. Roughly three months, about 14 weeks, into antiretroviral therapy, follow-up blood was collected. No cell fractionation was done, so the repertoire covers all unsorted peripheral blood T cells. cDNA was made from around 0.5 ug RNA using alpha and beta constant primers. Alpha and beta chain libraries were made separately by chain-specific third strand synthesis with multiplexing indices. TCRdb redid the calling of the 5' RACE reads with MiXCR, one entry per CDR3 protein. The table records around 6,600 distinct CDR3 sequences, around 9% of them present only once. The input for sequencing was blood, taken during antiretroviral therapy. These receptors all come from an adult with HIV infection.

This chain uses TRBV4-1 with TRBJ1-5; D is undetermined. V lost 0 bases to trimming and J lost 4 bases, with 4 bases between them. Germline CDR1 is MGHRA and CDR2 is YSYEKL. This CDR3 region has 13 residues. The CDR3 bases are TGCGCCAGCAGCCAAGAGATTAATCAGCCCCAGCATTTT. It codes for CASSQEINQPQHF.

This clonotype is judged medium-sized. The rearrangement joins TRBV4-3 to TRBJ1-6; no clear D gene. The CDR3 sequence is 13 residues long. Germline CDR1 and CDR2: LGHNA and YSLEER. V lost 0 bases and J lost 10, with 7 bases in between. The CDR3 sequence: CASSQEGGSPLHF. In DNA form, the CDR3 reads TGCGCCAGCAGCCAAGAGGGAGGCTCACCCCTCCACTTT.

This clonotype is judged medium-sized. The chain uses TRBV29-1 and TRBJ2-3; TRBD1 aligns across 9 bases. J gave up 0 bases and V 3 bases, and 4 bases lay outside the gene matches. The V gene's germline CDR1 is SQVTM and CDR2 ANQGSEA. This CDR3 region has 15 residues. The CDR3 loop is CSVERDRASTDTQYF. DNA of the CDR3: TGCAGCGTTGAGAGGGACAGGGCTAGCACAGATACGCAGTATTTT.

In its sample, this clonotype ranks as medium-sized (0.01 to 0.1%). The gene calls are TRBV19 and TRBJ2-2; D might be TRBD1 (5 bases). Germline lookup yields CDR1 LNHDA and CDR2 SQIVND (reference sequence). The CDR3 spans 12 residues. Trimming took off 6 bases at V and 4 bases at J, with 6 bases between the two ends. The CDR3 nucleotides are TGTGCCAGTAGACAGGTCACCGGGGAGCTGTTTTTT. Translation: CASRQVTGELFF.

This clonotype is medium-sized (0.01 to 0.1%) by share. The rearrangement joins TRBV20-1 to TRBJ2-3; D is unclear. Germline values: CDR1 DFQATT, CDR2 SNEGSKA (reference sequence). The V end lost 7 bases, the J end lost 0 bases, and 8 bases lay between the germline ends. The CDR3 consists of 12 residues. Written as DNA, the CDR3 is TGCAGTGGAAGCCCTAGCACAGATACGCAGTATTTT. Amino acids: CSGSPSTDTQYF.

This clonotype is medium-sized. This chain uses TRBV5-1 with TRBJ2-1; TRBD1 matches 7 bases. V dropped 0 bases and J dropped 0; count of bases not matched to a gene: 3. Germline V gives CDR1 SGHRS, CDR2 YFSETQ. The CDR3 is made up of 16 amino acids. The chain's CDR3 is CASSLDPGGSYNEQFF. The CDR3 nucleotides are TGCGCCAGCAGCTTGGATCCAGGGGGCTCCTACAATGAGCAGTTCTTC.

This clonotype is termed medium-sized (0.01 to 0.1%). This chain links TRBV7-8 with TRBJ2-7; D remains ambiguous. This CDR3 has 16 residues. Germline V CDR1 and CDR2: SGHVS, FQNEAQ. V dropped 5 bases and J dropped 0 bases, with 17 bases sitting between them. The CDR3 nucleotides are TGTGCCAGCAGCCGCCCGGTGCAGGCCAACTCCTACGAGCAGTACTTC. Protein product: CASSRPVQANSYEQYF.

This clonotype was seen repeatedly, ten times or more. The chain recombines TRBV12-3 or TRBV12-4 with TRBJ1-5; TRBD1 might be the D (6 bases). The CDR3 is 13 amino acids. V lost 4 bases to trimming and J lost 3 bases, with 7 bases between them. The CDR3 DNA is TGTGCCAGCAGTTGGGGGGCCAATCAGCCCCAGCATTTT. It codes for CASSWGANQPQHF.

This clonotype is categorized as medium-sized (0.01 to 0.1%). The chain carries TRBV29-1 and TRBJ1-2, with a possible D match to TRBD1 (6 bases). The V end lost 7 bases, the J end lost 14 bases, and 14 bases lay between the germline ends. This CDR3 region has 9 residues. Germline CDR1 and CDR2: SQVTM and ANQGSEA. The CDR3: CSEPGGPTF. The CDR3 DNA reads TGCAGCGAGCCCGGGGGCCCGACCTTC.

A few counts support this clonotype. The chain recombines TRBV28 with TRBJ1-5; D ambiguous. CDR1 is MDHEN, CDR2 SYDVKM, per germline. The CDR3 extends over 14 amino acids. Trimming stripped 4 bases from V and 2 bases from J, with 9 bases between. DNA for the CDR3: TGTGCCAGCAGTTCCGGAGGCGGCAATCAGCCCCAGCATTTT. Translating it yields CASSSGGGNQPQHF.

This clonotype was picked up many times. DNA of the CDR3: TGCAGTGCGAGTCGTATAGAAGCTTTCTTT. Amino acids: CSASRIEAFF. V is TRBV20-1 and J is TRBJ1-1; D is undetermined. With 6 bases removed from V and 8 bases from J, the gap between germline ends came to 10 bases. Germline lookup yields CDR1 DFQATT and CDR2 SNEGSKA (reference sequence). CDR3 length: 10 residues.

The sample holds a few counts of this clonotype. V usage is TRBV4-1 and J usage is TRBJ1-5, with a possible D match to TRBD1 (5 bases). V lost 4 bases and J 1 base, leaving 14 bases between the germline ends. CDR3 length equals 16 residues. Looked up from germline, CDR1 is MGHRA and CDR2 is YSYEKL. The CDR3 is CASSPSGRGSNQPQHF. The CDR3 DNA reads TGCGCCAGCAGCCCTTCAGGGAGAGGGAGCAATCAGCCCCAGCATTTT.

At least ten counts were recorded for this clonotype. V gene TRBV27 combines with J gene TRBJ2-6; TRBD2 might be the D (6 bases). CDR1 is MNHEY, CDR2 SMNVEV, per germline (reference sequence). The CDR3 loop spans 16 amino acids. The germline V and J ends were trimmed by 5 bases and 0 bases, with 11 bases remaining between them. CDR3 residues: CASSPVTSSGANVLTF. The CDR3, as DNA: TGTGCCAGCAGTCCGGTGACTAGCTCTGGGGCCAACGTCCTGACTTTC.

This clonotype was detected many times. The V and J genes are TRBV7-8 and TRBJ1-2, with TRBD1 as a possible D gene (5 bases). There are 13 residues in the CDR3. Germline V gene lookup returns CDR1 SGHVS and CDR2 FQNEAQ. Trimming took off 3 bases at V and 2 bases at J, with 7 bases between the two ends. CDR3 in amino acids: CASSFDRNYGYTF. As DNA, the CDR3 is TGTGCCAGCAGCTTTGACAGAAACTATGGCTACACCTTC. The variable domain in full, with the rest retrieved from reference TRBV7-8 and TRBJ1-2, is GAGVSQSPRYKVAKRGQDVALRCDPISGHVSLFWYQQALGQGPEFLTYFQNEAQLDKSGLPSDRFFAERPEGSVSTLKIQRTQQEDSAVYLCASSFDRNYGYTFGSGTRLTVV.